The present TCR beta chain was sequenced within a study of control samples from healthy donors and cancer patients. The CDR3 has 18 residues. The germline V gene has CDR1 MNHEY and CDR2 SVGEGT. With 2 bases removed from V and 4 bases from J, the gap between germline ends came to 21 bases. Some clones are missing from TCRdb's copy, which holds only in-frame ones; the method was immunoSEQ multiplex PCR. The table includes tens of thousands of clones, around nine tenths detected once. V usage is TRBV6-2 or TRBV6-3 and J usage is TRBJ1-5; TRBD1 is a possible D gene (5 bases). Sequencing was done on a sample of PBMCs. The receptor was derived from a woman aged 60-75 years with head and neck cancer. CDR3 sequence (DNA): TGTGCCAGCAGTTACCACACCGGTTCTGGGACGGAAAATCAGCCCCAGCATTTT. This encodes CASSYHTGSGTENQPQHF.